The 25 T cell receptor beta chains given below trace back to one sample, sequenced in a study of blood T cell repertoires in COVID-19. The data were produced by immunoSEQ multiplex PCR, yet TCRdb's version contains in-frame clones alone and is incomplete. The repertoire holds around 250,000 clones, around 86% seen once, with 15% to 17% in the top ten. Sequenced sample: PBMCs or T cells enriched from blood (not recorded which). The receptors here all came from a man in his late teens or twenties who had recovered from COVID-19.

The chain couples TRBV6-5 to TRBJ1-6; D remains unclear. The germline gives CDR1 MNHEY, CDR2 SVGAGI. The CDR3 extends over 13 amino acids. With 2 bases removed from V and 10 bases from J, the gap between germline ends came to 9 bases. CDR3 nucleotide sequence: TGTGCCAGCAGTTACACCGTTGGCTCACCCCTCCACTTT. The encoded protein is CASSYTVGSPLHF.

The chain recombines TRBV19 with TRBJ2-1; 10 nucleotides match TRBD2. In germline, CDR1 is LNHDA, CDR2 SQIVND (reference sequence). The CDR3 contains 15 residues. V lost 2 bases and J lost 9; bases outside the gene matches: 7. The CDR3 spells CASSISPSGGVEQFF. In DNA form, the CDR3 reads TGTGCCAGTAGTATATCCCCTAGCGGGGGAGTTGAGCAGTTCTTC.

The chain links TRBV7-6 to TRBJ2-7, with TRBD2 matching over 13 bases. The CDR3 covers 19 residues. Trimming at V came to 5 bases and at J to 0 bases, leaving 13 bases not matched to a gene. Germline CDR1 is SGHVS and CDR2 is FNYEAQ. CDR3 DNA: TGTGCCAGCAGCCCCACCGGACTAGCGGGGGCCCCGGGCTCCTACGAGCAGTACTTC. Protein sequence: CASSPTGLAGAPGSYEQYF.

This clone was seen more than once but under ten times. The chain's CDR3 is CASSPRQGRNTEAFF. The CDR3 DNA reads TGTGCCAGCAGTCCCCGTCAGGGTAGGAACACTGAAGCTTTCTTT. The V and J genes are TRBV27 and TRBJ1-1, with a weak D call TRBD1 (5 bases). CDR1 and CDR2 (germline): MNHEY, SMNVEV (reference sequence). V shed 5 bases and J shed 1 base, with 14 bases lying between them. This CDR3 is built from 15 residues.

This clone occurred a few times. The CDR3: CASSRTMDRRNTGELFF. The CDR3 DNA reads TGTGCCAGCTCACGGACTATGGACAGGCGGAACACCGGGGAGCTGTTTTTT. The chain uses TRBV18 and TRBJ2-2; tentatively, D is TRBD1 (7 bases). Trimming stripped 4 bases from V and 1 base from J, with 16 bases between. The CDR3 length is 17 residues. The germline V gene has CDR1 KGHSH and CDR2 LQKENI.

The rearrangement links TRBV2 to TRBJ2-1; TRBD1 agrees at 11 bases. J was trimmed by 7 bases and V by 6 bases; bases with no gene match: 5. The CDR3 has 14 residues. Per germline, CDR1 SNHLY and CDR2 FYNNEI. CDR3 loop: CASSGDRGGNEQFF. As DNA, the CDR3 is TGTGCCAGCAGCGGGGACAGGGGGGGGAATGAGCAGTTCTTC.

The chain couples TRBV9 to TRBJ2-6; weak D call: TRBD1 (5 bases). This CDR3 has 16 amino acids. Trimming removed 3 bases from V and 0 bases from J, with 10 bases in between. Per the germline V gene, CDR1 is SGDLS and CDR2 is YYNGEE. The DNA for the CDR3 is TGTGCCAGCAGCGACGACAGCAGCTCTGGGGCCAACGTCCTGACTTTC. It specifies CASSDDSSSGANVLTF.

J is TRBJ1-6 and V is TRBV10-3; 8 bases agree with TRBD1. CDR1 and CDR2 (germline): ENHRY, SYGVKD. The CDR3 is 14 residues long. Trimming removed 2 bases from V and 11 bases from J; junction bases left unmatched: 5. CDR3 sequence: CAISEVDRGTPLHF. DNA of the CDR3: TGTGCCATCAGTGAGGTCGACAGGGGTACACCCCTCCACTTT.

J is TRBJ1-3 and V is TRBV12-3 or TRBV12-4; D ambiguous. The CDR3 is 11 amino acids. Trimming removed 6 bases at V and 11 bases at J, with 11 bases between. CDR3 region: CASSGREAIYF. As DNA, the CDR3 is TGTGCCAGCAGCGGACGGGAGGCCATATATTTT.

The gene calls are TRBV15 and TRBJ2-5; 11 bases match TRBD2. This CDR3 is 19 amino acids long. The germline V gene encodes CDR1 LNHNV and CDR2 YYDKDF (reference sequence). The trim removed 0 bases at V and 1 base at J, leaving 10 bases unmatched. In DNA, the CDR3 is TGTGCCACCAGCAGAGATAGACTCCGACTAGCGGGGAGCCAAGAGACCCAGTACTTC. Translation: CATSRDRLRLAGSQETQYF.

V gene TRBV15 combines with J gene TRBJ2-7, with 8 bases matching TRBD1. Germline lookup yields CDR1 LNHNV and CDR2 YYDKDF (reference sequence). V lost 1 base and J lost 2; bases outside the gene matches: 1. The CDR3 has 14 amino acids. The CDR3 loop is CATSRGGQAYEQYF. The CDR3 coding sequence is TGTGCCACCAGCAGAGGGGGACAGGCCTACGAGCAGTACTTC.

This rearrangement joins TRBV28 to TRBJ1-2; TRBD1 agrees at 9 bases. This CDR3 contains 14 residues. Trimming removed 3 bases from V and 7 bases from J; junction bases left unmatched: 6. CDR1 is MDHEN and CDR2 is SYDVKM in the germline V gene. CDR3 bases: TGTGCCAGCAGTTTCCGGGACAGGGTTGGTGGCTACACCTTC. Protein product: CASSFRDRVGGYTF.

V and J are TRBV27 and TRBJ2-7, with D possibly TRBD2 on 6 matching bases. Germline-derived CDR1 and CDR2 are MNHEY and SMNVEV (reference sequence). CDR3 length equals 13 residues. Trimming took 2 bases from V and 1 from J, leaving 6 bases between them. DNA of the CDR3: TGTGCCAGCAGTTTAGGGACTTCCTACGAGCAGTACTTC. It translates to CASSLGTSYEQYF.

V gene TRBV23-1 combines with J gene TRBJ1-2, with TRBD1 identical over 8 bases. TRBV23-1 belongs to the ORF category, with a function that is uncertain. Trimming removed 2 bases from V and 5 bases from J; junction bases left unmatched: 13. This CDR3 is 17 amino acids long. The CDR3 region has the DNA TGCGCCAGCAGTCAACCTGGGGAGACAGGGGAGGGGTATGGCTACACCTTC. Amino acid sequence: CASSQPGETGEGYGYTF.

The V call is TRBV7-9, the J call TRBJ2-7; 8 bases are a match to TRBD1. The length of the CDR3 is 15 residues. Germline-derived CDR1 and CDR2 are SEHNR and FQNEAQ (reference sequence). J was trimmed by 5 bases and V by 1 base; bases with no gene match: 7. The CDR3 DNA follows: TGTGCCAGCAGCTTAGGTTCGGACAGGGTAAACGAGCAGTACTTC. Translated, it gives CASSLGSDRVNEQYF.

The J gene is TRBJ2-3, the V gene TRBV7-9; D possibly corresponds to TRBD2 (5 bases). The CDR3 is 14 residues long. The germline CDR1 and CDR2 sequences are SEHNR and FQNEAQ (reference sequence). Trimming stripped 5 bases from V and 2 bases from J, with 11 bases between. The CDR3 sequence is CASSLTRDTDTQYF. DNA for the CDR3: TGTGCCAGCAGCCTTACTAGAGACACAGATACGCAGTATTTT.

CDR3 residues: CASSAGTSNYEQYF. The DNA for the CDR3 is TGTGCCAGCAGCGCCGGGACTAGCAACTACGAGCAGTACTTC. The genes are TRBV9 and TRBJ2-7; 9 bases are a match to TRBD2. Germline CDR1 and CDR2: SGDLS and YYNGEE. Trimming removed 3 bases from V and 3 bases from J; junction bases left unmatched: 4. The CDR3 runs to 14 residues.

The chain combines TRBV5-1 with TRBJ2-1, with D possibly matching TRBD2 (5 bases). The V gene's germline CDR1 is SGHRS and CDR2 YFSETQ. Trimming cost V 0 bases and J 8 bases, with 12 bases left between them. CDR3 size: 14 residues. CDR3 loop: CASSLVPSLHEQFF. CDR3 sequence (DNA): TGCGCCAGCAGCTTGGTCCCTAGCTTGCATGAGCAGTTCTTC. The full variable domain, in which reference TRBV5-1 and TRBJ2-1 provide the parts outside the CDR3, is KAGVTQTPRYLIKTRGQQVTLSCSPISGHRSVSWYQQTPGQGLQFLFEYFSETQRNKGNFPGRFSGRQFSNSRSEMNVSTLELGDSALYLCASSLVPSLHEQFFGPGTRLTVL.

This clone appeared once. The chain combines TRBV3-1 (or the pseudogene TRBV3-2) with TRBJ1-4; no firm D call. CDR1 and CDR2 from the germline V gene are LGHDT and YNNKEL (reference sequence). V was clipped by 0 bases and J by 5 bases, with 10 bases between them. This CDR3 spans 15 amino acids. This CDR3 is CASSQDSGTNEKLFF. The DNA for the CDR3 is TGTGCCAGCAGCCAAGATAGTGGTACGAATGAAAAACTGTTTTTT.

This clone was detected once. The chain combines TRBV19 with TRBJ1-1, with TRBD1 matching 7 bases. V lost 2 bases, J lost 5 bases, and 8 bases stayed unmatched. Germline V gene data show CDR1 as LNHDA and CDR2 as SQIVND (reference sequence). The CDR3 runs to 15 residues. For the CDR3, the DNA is TGTGCCAGTAGTATATCTAGTACAGGGGCTACTGAAGCTTTCTTT. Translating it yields CASSISSTGATEAFF. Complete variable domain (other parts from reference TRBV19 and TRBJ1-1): DGGITQSPKYLFRKEGQNVTLSCEQNLNHDAMYWYRQDPGQGLRLIYYSQIVNDFQKGDIAEGYSVSREKKESFPLTVTSAQKNPTAFYLCASSISSTGATEAFFGQGTRLTVV.

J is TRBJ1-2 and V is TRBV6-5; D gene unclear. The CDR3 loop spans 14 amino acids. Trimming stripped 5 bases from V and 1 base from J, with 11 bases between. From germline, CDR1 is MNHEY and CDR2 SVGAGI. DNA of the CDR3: TGTGCCAGCAGTCCCGACGGACTTAACTATGGCTACACCTTC. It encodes CASSPDGLNYGYTF.

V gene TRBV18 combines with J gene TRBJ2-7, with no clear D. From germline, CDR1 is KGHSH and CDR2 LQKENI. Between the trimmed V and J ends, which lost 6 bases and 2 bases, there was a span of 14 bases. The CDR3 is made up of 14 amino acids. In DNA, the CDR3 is TGTGCCAGCTCCCAGTCCCCGGGTCCCTACGAGCAGTACTTC. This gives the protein CASSQSPGPYEQYF.

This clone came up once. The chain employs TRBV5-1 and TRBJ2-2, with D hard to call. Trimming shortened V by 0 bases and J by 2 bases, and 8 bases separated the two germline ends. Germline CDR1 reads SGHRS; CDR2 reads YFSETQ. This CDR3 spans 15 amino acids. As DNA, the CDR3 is TGCGCCAGCAGCTTGGCCCAGGTCAACACCGGGGAGCTGTTTTTT. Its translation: CASSLAQVNTGELFF.

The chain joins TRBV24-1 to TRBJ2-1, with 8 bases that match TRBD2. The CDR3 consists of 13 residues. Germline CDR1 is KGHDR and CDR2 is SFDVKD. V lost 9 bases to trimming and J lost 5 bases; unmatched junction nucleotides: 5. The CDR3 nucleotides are TGTGCCACCTCAGCGGGGGTGAACAATGAGCAGTTCTTC. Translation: CATSAGVNNEQFF.

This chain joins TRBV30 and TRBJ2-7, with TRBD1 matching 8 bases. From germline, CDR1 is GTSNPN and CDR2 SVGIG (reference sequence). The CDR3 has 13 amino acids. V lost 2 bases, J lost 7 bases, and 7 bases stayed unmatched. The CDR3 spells CAWSRDRPNEQYF. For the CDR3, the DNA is TGTGCCTGGAGTAGGGACAGGCCTAATGAGCAGTACTTC.